A single sample is the source of the 28 T cell receptor beta chains below, sequenced in a study of blood T cell repertoires in COVID-19. TCRdb's copy holds only in-frame clones and misses some; the assay was immunoSEQ multiplex PCR. The table shows around 120,000 clones, with about 88% occurring only once. Sequencing was done on a sample of peripheral blood. The receptors were sampled from a man aged 55-75 years with COVID-19, enrolled during active disease.

This chain's CDR3 is CASKGISSGANVLTF. DNA for the CDR3: TGTGCCAGCAAGGGGATAAGCTCTGGGGCCAACGTCCTGACTTTC. The chain uses TRBV28 and TRBJ2-6, with D perhaps matching TRBD1 (5 bases). This CDR3 has 15 amino acids. V lost 7 bases and J 0 bases, leaving 10 bases between the germline ends. Germline V CDR1 and CDR2: MDHEN, SYDVKM.

This rearrangement joins TRBV30 to TRBJ1-1, with D hard to call. The CDR3 is 13 amino acids. Trimming cost V 7 bases and J 0 bases, with 12 bases left between them. Looked up from germline, CDR1 is GTSNPN and CDR2 is SVGIG (reference sequence). CDR3 loop: CAFTRNMNTEAFF. For the CDR3, the DNA is TGTGCCTTCACCAGGAACATGAACACTGAAGCTTTCTTT.

This sequence joins TRBV2 and TRBJ1-2, with 7 bases lining up with TRBD1. The length of the CDR3 is 14 residues. J was trimmed by 0 bases and V by 6 bases; bases with no gene match: 4. Germline-derived CDR1 and CDR2 are SNHLY and FYNNEI. This CDR3 is CASRLTGPNYGYTF. CDR3 nucleotides: TGTGCCAGCAGACTGACAGGGCCTAACTATGGCTACACCTTC.

This chain connects TRBV6-5 to TRBJ1-1; unclear D gene. The CDR3 is 13 residues long. V gave up 7 bases and J gave up 0 bases, with 9 bases separating them. Per germline, CDR1 MNHEY and CDR2 SVGAGI. This CDR3 reads CASKESVNTEAFF. The CDR3 bases are TGTGCCAGCAAGGAGTCCGTGAACACTGAAGCTTTCTTT.

This chain joins TRBV19 and TRBJ2-5; 9 nucleotides line up with TRBD2. The CDR3 is 14 amino acids. Germline trimming cut 4 bases from V and 2 bases from J; bases unmatched to any gene: 2. The germline gives CDR1 LNHDA, CDR2 SQIVND (reference sequence). CDR3 amino acids: CASSRLAEQETQYF. The CDR3 nucleotides read TGTGCCAGTAGTAGACTAGCGGAGCAAGAGACCCAGTACTTC.

The V and J genes are TRBV19 and TRBJ2-5, with TRBD2 identical over 8 bases. The CDR3 length is 12 residues. Germline V gives CDR1 LNHDA, CDR2 SQIVND (reference sequence). J was trimmed by 5 bases and V by 7 bases; bases with no gene match: 3. The CDR3 nucleotides are TGTGCCAGTAAGGGCGGGGGGGAGACCCAGTACTTC. Translated: CASKGGGETQYF.

This chain links TRBV2 with TRBJ1-1; D call uncertain. Germline CDR1 SNHLY, CDR2 FYNNEI. This CDR3 contains 13 residues. Between the trimmed V and J ends, which lost 4 bases and 5 bases, there was a span of 11 bases. The CDR3 DNA is TGTGCCAGCAGTGGCCTCGAGATGACTGAAGCTTTCTTT. It translates to CASSGLEMTEAFF.

The chain employs TRBV6-5 and TRBJ2-2, with D possibly being TRBD2 (5 bases). The V end was cut by 6 bases, the J end by 2 bases, with 10 bases between. The CDR3 runs to 14 residues. Germline loops: CDR1 MNHEY, CDR2 SVGAGI. In nucleotides, the CDR3 is TGTGCCAGCAGGGGTGAGGGAAACACCGGGGAGCTGTTTTTT. This encodes CASRGEGNTGELFF.

This clone was recorded once. The chain recombines TRBV19 with TRBJ2-3; maybe TRBD2 (5 bases). From germline, CDR1 is LNHDA and CDR2 SQIVND (reference sequence). V gave up 7 bases and J gave up 8 bases, with 13 bases separating them. This CDR3 spans 12 amino acids. This CDR3 reads CASKREWGTQYF. In nucleotides, the CDR3 is TGTGCCAGTAAAAGGGAGTGGGGTACGCAGTATTTT. The full variable domain, in which reference TRBV19 and TRBJ2-3 provide the parts outside the CDR3, is DGGITQSPKYLFRKEGQNVTLSCEQNLNHDAMYWYRQDPGQGLRLIYYSQIVNDFQKGDIAEGYSVSREKKESFPLTVTSAQKNPTAFYLCASKREWGTQYFGPGTRLTVL.

The chain combines TRBV3-1 (or the pseudogene TRBV3-2) with TRBJ2-7; 7 bases map to TRBD2. Unmatched junction bases numbered 3, after V lost 4 bases and J lost 3 bases. The CDR3 loop spans 13 amino acids. Looked up from germline, CDR1 is LGHDT and CDR2 is YNNKEL (reference sequence). CDR3 in DNA: TGTGCCAGCAGCCCGTGGACTAGCTACGAGCAGTACTTC. Translating it yields CASSPWTSYEQYF.

The chain links TRBV7-9 to TRBJ1-1, with a possible D match to TRBD1 (5 bases). CDR1 is SEHNR and CDR2 is FQNEAQ in the germline V gene (reference sequence). Trimming shortened V by 10 bases and J by 2 bases, and 14 bases separated the two germline ends. The CDR3 sequence is 13 residues long. For the CDR3, the DNA is TGTGCCACCCAGGGCTACCCAAACACTGAAGCTTTCTTT. This encodes CATQGYPNTEAFF.

This clone has only one observation. The chain employs TRBV5-4 and TRBJ2-2, with TRBD1 matching 7 bases. Germline CDR1 SGHNT, CDR2 YYREEE (reference sequence). The CDR3 sequence is 18 residues long. V was clipped by 5 bases and J by 6 bases; unmatched bases: 19. The CDR3 DNA reads TGTGCCAGCAGTAACGACAGGGACGGGGTTCAAAAGGCCGGGGAGCTGTTTTTT. It encodes CASSNDRDGVQKAGELFF.

The chain has TRBV7-3 and TRBJ2-1, with D maybe TRBD1 (6 bases). CDR3 length: 14 residues. The germline CDR1 and CDR2 sequences are SGHTA and FQGTGA. Trimming removed 4 bases from V and 8 bases from J, with 15 bases in between. In nucleotides, the CDR3 is TGTGCCAGCAGCTCGGATCTTGGGGGCGATGAGCAGTTCTTC. This sequence encodes CASSSDLGGDEQFF.

The rearrangement uses TRBV2 and TRBJ2-7, with 7 nucleotides matching TRBD1. Trimming took 10 bases from V and 5 from J; bases not matched to a gene: 11. The CDR3 length is 13 residues. CDR1 is SNHLY, CDR2 FYNNEI, per germline. The CDR3 region has the DNA TGTGCCATTCACCGGGACAGTCTTAACGAGCAGTACTTC. This codes for CAIHRDSLNEQYF.

The chain uses TRBV7-9 and TRBJ1-6; D ambiguous. The germline V and J ends were trimmed by 5 bases and 0 bases, with 5 bases remaining between them. Per germline, CDR1 SEHNR and CDR2 FQNEAQ (reference sequence). The CDR3 extends over 14 amino acids. This CDR3 is CASSPFSYNSPLHF. DNA for the CDR3: TGTGCCAGCAGCCCCTTCTCCTATAATTCACCCCTCCACTTT.

The chain recombines TRBV6-5 with TRBJ2-7, with a tentative D call TRBD1 (7 bases). The CDR3 contains 16 residues. Germline V CDR1 and CDR2: MNHEY, SVGAGI. The V end lost 3 bases, the J end lost 1 base, and 16 bases lay between the germline ends. The CDR3 nucleotides read TGTGCCAGCAGTTATTCCTGGGGGGACAGTTCCTACGAGCAGTACTTC. Amino acid sequence: CASSYSWGDSSYEQYF.

The chain links TRBV5-1 to TRBJ2-4; D is perhaps TRBD1 (6 bases). This CDR3 has 14 amino acids. V was clipped by 5 bases and J by 1 base, with 10 bases between them. CDR1 and CDR2 (germline): SGHRS, YFSETQ. The CDR3 coding sequence is TGCGCCAGCAGTGATCAGGGGGCCAAAAACATTCAGTACTTC. It codes for CASSDQGAKNIQYF.

The chain joins TRBV7-9 to TRBJ1-3; the D gene is possibly TRBD1 (5 bases). Trimming left V 5 bases short and J 4 bases short, with 18 bases between. Germline V gene lookup returns CDR1 SEHNR and CDR2 FQNEAQ (reference sequence). CDR3 length equals 16 residues. CDR3 DNA: TGTGCCAGCAGCGAACAGGCTCTCCGGGAGGGAAACACCATATATTTT. Amino acid sequence: CASSEQALREGNTIYF.

This clone showed up just once. This chain uses TRBV5-1 with TRBJ1-1; D is unclear. Germline-derived CDR1 and CDR2 are SGHRS and YFSETQ. The CDR3 extends over 17 amino acids. The V gene lost 0 bases and the J gene lost 0 bases, with 15 bases spanning the gap. The CDR3 nucleotides are TGCGCCAGCAGCTTGGCAGGCAGCCCAGTTATGAACACTGAAGCTTTCTTT. It is translated as CASSLAGSPVMNTEAFF.

This clone has just a few counts. J is TRBJ1-5 and V is TRBV6-5, with D possibly being TRBD1 (6 bases). The CDR3 is 14 residues long. CDR1 is MNHEY and CDR2 is SVGAGI in the germline V gene. The V end lost 5 bases, the J end lost 3 bases, and 11 bases lay between the germline ends. The CDR3 here is CASSKRQDNQPQHF. CDR3 nucleotides: TGTGCCAGCAGTAAGAGACAGGACAATCAGCCCCAGCATTTT.

The chain links TRBV6-2 or TRBV6-3 to TRBJ2-7; no definite D call. Deletions cut 2 bases from V and 6 bases from J, with 11 bases between. The CDR3 totals 13 residues. CDR1 is MNHEY and CDR2 is SVGEGT in the germline V gene. CDR3 in DNA: TGTGCCAGCAGTTACATTAAGAGAGGCGAGCAGTACTTC. Translation gives CASSYIKRGEQYF.

In its sample, this clone was seen once. The rearrangement uses TRBV2 and TRBJ1-1, with TRBD1 as a possible D gene (5 bases). The CDR3 is 16 amino acids. CDR1 is SNHLY, CDR2 FYNNEI, per germline. Trimming cost V 4 bases and J 1 base, with 16 bases left between them. This CDR3 is CASSGGEGRRNTEAFF. CDR3 bases: TGTGCCAGCAGTGGAGGGGAGGGGCGCAGGAACACTGAAGCTTTCTTT.

There are many counts of this clone. This chain links TRBV7-9 with TRBJ1-6; tentative D call: TRBD1 (6 bases). The CDR3 runs to 15 residues. V lost 4 bases and J lost 7, with 14 bases in between. The germline CDR1 and CDR2 sequences are SEHNR and FQNEAQ (reference sequence). CDR3 DNA sequence: TGTGCCAGCAGCTCCGAGGACAGCCCAAATTCACCCCTCCACTTT. It encodes CASSSEDSPNSPLHF.

The chain recombines TRBV5-4 with TRBJ2-7; D might be TRBD1 (5 bases). This CDR3 contains 12 residues. V was pared by 7 bases and J by 5 bases, with 13 bases between. The germline V gene has CDR1 SGHNT and CDR2 YYREEE (reference sequence). As DNA, the CDR3 is TGTGCCAGCTCCCCAGGGTACGACGAGCAGTACTTC. Amino acid sequence: CASSPGYDEQYF.

The chain recombines TRBV3-1 (or the pseudogene TRBV3-2) with TRBJ2-1; 7 bases are a match to TRBD1. The CDR3 consists of 15 residues. The V gene's germline CDR1 is LGHDT and CDR2 YNNKEL (reference sequence). V gave up 1 base and J gave up 5 bases; unmatched junction bases: 5. The CDR3 region has the DNA TGTGCCAGCAGCCAAGTGGACAGGTTACACAATGAGCAGTTCTTC. Translation: CASSQVDRLHNEQFF.

The genes are TRBV6-5 and TRBJ1-2; the match to TRBD1 covers 9 bases. Germline lookup yields CDR1 MNHEY and CDR2 SVGAGI. V shed 6 bases and J 8 bases; nucleotides not matched to a gene: 10. The CDR3 runs 14 residues. In nucleotides, the CDR3 is TGTGCCAGCAGGACCGGGACAGGGACTGGCGGCTACACCTTC. This translates into CASRTGTGTGGYTF.

V is TRBV4-1 and J is TRBJ2-7; 8 bases match TRBD2. This CDR3 has 18 amino acids. V was clipped by 0 bases and J by 2 bases; unmatched bases: 12. CDR1 is MGHRA and CDR2 is YSYEKL in the germline V gene. Written as DNA, the CDR3 is TGCGCCAGCAGCCAAGATGCTAGCGGGTTAGGGGAGGCCTACGAGCAGTACTTC. Its protein product is CASSQDASGLGEAYEQYF.

This chain links TRBV7-3 with TRBJ2-2; TRBD2 might be the D (5 bases). The germline V gene has CDR1 SGHTA and CDR2 FQGTGA. V gave up 6 bases and J gave up 0 bases, with 14 bases separating them. CDR3 size: 16 residues. The CDR3 is CASSRTRGTNTGELFF. Here the CDR3 DNA reads TGTGCCAGCAGTCGTACTAGAGGGACGAACACCGGGGAGCTGTTTTTT.